This TCR beta chain comes out of a study of T-cell reconstitution after alpha-beta-depleted transplantation in children. Concerning this clonotype: Its target is not known. Germline and junction disagree at one end, which may indicate a read error.

A TCRbeta library incorporating unique molecular identifiers was prepared. TCRdb re-derived calls from the PCR reads in MiXCR, one entry per CDR3 protein. Here the sample spans 600,000 to 700,000 distinct CDR3 sequences, about an eighth being singletons. Germline V gene lookup returns CDR1 MNHNS and CDR2 SASEGT. This CDR3 has 12 amino acids. General study findings and limits: T-cell numbers and diversity one year post-transplant derived largely from freshly generated T cells. About two months after transplant, alpha-beta T cells reportedly came from several hundred expanded graft clones.

The chain employs TRBV6-1 and TRBJ1-4; no clear D. This TCR came from a girl under 10 years old with congenital amegakaryocytic thrombocytopenia, due to receive a stem cell transplant. Source: PBMCs, taken before TCRalphabeta/CD19-depleted stem cell transplant. The CDR3 DNA sequence: TGTGCCAACAGTGAACGGTTGACCAGACTGTTTTTT. Protein product: CANSERLTRLFF.